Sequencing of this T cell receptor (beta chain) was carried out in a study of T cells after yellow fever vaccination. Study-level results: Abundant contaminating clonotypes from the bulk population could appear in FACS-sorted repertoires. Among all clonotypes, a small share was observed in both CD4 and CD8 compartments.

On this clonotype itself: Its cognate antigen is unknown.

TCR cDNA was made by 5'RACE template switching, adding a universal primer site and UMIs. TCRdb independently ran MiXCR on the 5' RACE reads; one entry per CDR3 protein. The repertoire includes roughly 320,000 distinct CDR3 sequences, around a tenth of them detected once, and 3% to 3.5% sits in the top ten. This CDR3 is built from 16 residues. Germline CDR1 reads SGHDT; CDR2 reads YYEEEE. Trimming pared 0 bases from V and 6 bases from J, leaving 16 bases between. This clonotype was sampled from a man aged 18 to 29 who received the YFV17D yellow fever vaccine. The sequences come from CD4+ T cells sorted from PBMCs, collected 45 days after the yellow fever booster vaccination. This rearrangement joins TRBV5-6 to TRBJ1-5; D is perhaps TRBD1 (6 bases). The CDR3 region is CASSLAGAGVGQPQHF. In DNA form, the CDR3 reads TGTGCCAGCAGCTTGGCCGGGGCAGGGGTCGGTCAGCCCCAGCATTTT.